Given below is one T cell receptor (beta chain) in context. Profiling relied on immunoSEQ multiplex PCR, and the TCRdb table lists in-frame clones only, not all of them. The sample has about 94,000 clones; just under 80% are singletons. These data come from a study of blood T cell repertoires in COVID-19. The CDR3 loop spans 16 amino acids. Germline V lookup: CDR1 SGHNT, CDR2 YENEEA. The trim removed 4 bases at V and 5 bases at J, leaving 12 bases unmatched. The sequencing sample was made of peripheral blood. The chain links TRBV11-3 to TRBJ2-7; 9 bases align to TRBD1. This TCR was recovered from a man aged 70 or older with COVID-19, enrolled during active disease. CDR3 nucleotide sequence: TGTGCCAGCAGCTATCCGGGACAGGGCCTGTTGCACGAGCAGTACTTC. Its translation: CASSYPGQGLLHEQYF.